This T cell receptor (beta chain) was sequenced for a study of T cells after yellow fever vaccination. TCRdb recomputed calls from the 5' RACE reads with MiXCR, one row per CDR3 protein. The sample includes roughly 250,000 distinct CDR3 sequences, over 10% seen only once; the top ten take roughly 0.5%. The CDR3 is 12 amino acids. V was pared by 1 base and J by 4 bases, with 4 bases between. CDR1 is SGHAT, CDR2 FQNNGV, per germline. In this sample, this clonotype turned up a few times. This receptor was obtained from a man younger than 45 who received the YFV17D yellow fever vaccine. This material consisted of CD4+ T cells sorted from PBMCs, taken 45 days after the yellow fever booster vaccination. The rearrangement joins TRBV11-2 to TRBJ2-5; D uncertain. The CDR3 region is CASSLGTETQYF. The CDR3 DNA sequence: TGTGCCAGCAGCTTAGGGACAGAGACCCAGTACTTC.